These 29 T cell receptor beta chains came from one sample sequenced in a study of neurological immune-mediated disorders (dated by TCRdb to between 2017 and 2020). The library relied on 5' RACE. The run used an Illumina HiSeq 2500. The public sequencing data were trimmed at Q25 with fastp and processed into clonotypes with MiXCR by TCRdb, which kept only in-frame beta chains. Merged by CDR3 protein, the rows form single entries marked with the most common genes and DNA. This sample gives fewer than 85,000 distinct CDR3 sequences in total; under 20% of them show up just once. Clones ranked in the top ten supply over 15% of the sample. Sample: PBMCs. Receptors were obtained from a woman between 35 and 50 years old in good health.

This clonotype was detected many times. J is TRBJ2-3 and V is TRBV4-1, with D unresolved. The CDR3 has 16 residues. The ends were cut back, 4 bases at V and 2 bases at J, with 16 bases in the middle. Germline lookup yields CDR1 MGHRA and CDR2 YSYEKL. In DNA, the CDR3 is TGCGCCAGCAGCCGAACCGGGTCCCTCCTCACAGATACGCAGTATTTT. Amino acid sequence: CASSRTGSLLTDTQYF.

The sample holds many counts of this clonotype. The CDR3 here is CASSYRGSGNSYNEQFF. The CDR3 region has the DNA TGTGCCAGCAGTTACCGGGGTAGCGGGAATTCCTACAATGAGCAGTTCTTC. The chain has TRBV6-5 and TRBJ2-1; 8 bases match TRBD2. V lost 2 bases and J lost 1; bases outside the gene matches: 7. The CDR3 is 17 residues long. Germline loops: CDR1 MNHEY, CDR2 SVGAGI.

This clonotype came up many times. V is TRBV10-3 and J is TRBJ2-5; 9 nucleotides match TRBD2. Trimming removed 4 bases from V and 1 base from J; junction bases left unmatched: 7. This CDR3 spans 16 amino acids. Germline CDR1 reads ENHRY; CDR2 reads SYGVKD. CDR3 bases: TGTGCCATCAGTGGGGTCAGCGGGGGGAGCCAAGAGACCCAGTACTTC. This codes for CAISGVSGGSQETQYF.

This clonotype occurred many times. This chain joins TRBV24-1 and TRBJ2-5; 8 nucleotides line up with TRBD1. V lost 1 base and J lost 4; bases outside the gene matches: 1. This CDR3 contains 14 residues. Germline loops: CDR1 KGHDR, CDR2 SFDVKD. DNA of the CDR3: TGTGCCACCAGTGATTTAACAGGGGGAGAGACCCAGTACTTC. This translates into CATSDLTGGETQYF.

This clonotype has at least ten counts. The chain carries TRBV5-1 and TRBJ2-4; D gene unclear. The CDR3 runs to 14 residues. With 3 bases removed from V and 9 bases from J, the gap between germline ends came to 16 bases. Germline loops: CDR1 SGHRS, CDR2 YFSETQ. The CDR3 DNA reads as TGCGCCAGCAGCTCTGGCGACAATCTAGTCATTCAGTACTTC. It yields the protein CASSSGDNLVIQYF.

There are many counts of this clonotype. The chain is built from TRBV20-1 and TRBJ1-1; maybe TRBD1 (6 bases). This CDR3 is 16 amino acids long. V was clipped by 0 bases and J by 5 bases, with 19 bases between them. CDR1 and CDR2 from the germline V gene are DFQATT and SNEGSKA (reference sequence). Here the CDR3 DNA reads TGCAGTGCTAGAGAACGCATCAGGGGCCCGACGACTGAAGCTTTCTTT. This encodes CSARERIRGPTTEAFF.

This clonotype showed up many times. The chain links TRBV5-6 to TRBJ2-4; TRBD2 matches at 10 bases. Germline values: CDR1 SGHDT, CDR2 YYEEEE. The trim removed 3 bases at V and 7 bases at J, leaving 7 bases unmatched. The CDR3 runs to 15 residues. The CDR3 DNA sequence: TGTGCCAGCAGCTCCAGCGGGGGGGCCGCGAACATTCAGTACTTC. The encoded protein is CASSSSGGAANIQYF. The full variable domain, with the rest looked up from reference TRBV5-6 and TRBJ2-4, is DAGVTQSPTHLIKTRGQQVTLRCSPKSGHDTVSWYQQALGQGPQFIFQYYEEEERQRGNFPDRFSGHQFPNYSSELNVNALLLGDSALYLCASSSSGGAANIQYFGAGTRLSVL.

This clonotype appeared a few times. The chain recombines TRBV6-2 or TRBV6-3 with TRBJ1-2, with 7 bases that match TRBD1. V trimming: 7 bases; J trimming: 5 bases; junction bases outside the gene matches: 10. This CDR3 contains 14 residues. Germline V gene lookup returns CDR1 MNHEY and CDR2 SVGEGT. The CDR3 nucleotides read TGTGCCAGCAAAACCCGGGACAGAGTTTATGGCTACACCTTC. Its protein is CASKTRDRVYGYTF.

The chain carries TRBV6-5 and TRBJ1-1; tentative D call: TRBD1 (5 bases). Germline V gives CDR1 MNHEY, CDR2 SVGAGI. V lost 5 bases and J lost 5, with 15 bases in between. There are 14 residues in the CDR3. The CDR3 is CASSPPAGRTEAFF. The DNA for the CDR3 is TGTGCCAGCAGTCCCCCGGCGGGGCGGACTGAAGCTTTCTTT.

There are many counts of this clonotype. The chain combines TRBV27 with TRBJ2-2; D may be TRBD2 (5 bases). From germline, CDR1 is MNHEY and CDR2 SMNVEV (reference sequence). The CDR3 is 13 residues long. The germline V and J ends were trimmed by 4 bases and 4 bases, with 7 bases remaining between them. The CDR3 spells CASSSTSTGELFF. In nucleotides, the CDR3 is TGTGCCAGCAGTTCTACTAGCACCGGGGAGCTGTTTTTT.

As concerns this clonotype: This could be a read error, since a much larger clone is one nucleotide away. V usage is TRBV4-3 and J usage is TRBJ1-4, with TRBD1 as a possible D gene (6 bases). This CDR3 region has 15 residues. Germline lookup yields CDR1 LGHNA and CDR2 YSLEER. Here the CDR3 reads CASSPQQGPNENLFF. The DNA of the CDR3 is TGCGCCAGCAGCCCCCAACAGGGTCCTAATGAAAATCTGTTTTTT.

This clonotype was recorded many times. V usage is TRBV27 and J usage is TRBJ1-1; D might be TRBD1 (5 bases). Germline-derived CDR1 and CDR2 are MNHEY and SMNVEV (reference sequence). This CDR3 region has 13 residues. The V end lost 3 bases, the J end lost 4 bases, and 9 bases lay between the germline ends. CDR3 DNA sequence: TGTGCCAGCAGTTTTTGGCAGGGCACTGAAGCTTTCTTT. Protein sequence: CASSFWQGTEAFF.

The rearrangement joins TRBV18 to TRBJ1-1, with D maybe TRBD1 (5 bases). CDR3 length: 15 amino acids. The germline V and J ends were trimmed by 0 bases and 4 bases, with 12 bases remaining between them. The germline CDR1 and CDR2 sequences are KGHSH and LQKENI. The CDR3 region has the DNA TGTGCCAGCTCACCACCCGGGGATGGGGGCACTGAAGCTTTCTTT. Amino acids: CASSPPGDGGTEAFF. The whole variable domain, filled in from reference TRBV18 and TRBJ1-1, reads NAGVMQNPRHLVRRRGQEARLRCSPMKGHSHVYWYRQLPEEGLKFMVYLQKENIIDESGMPKERFSAEFPKEGPSILRIQQVVRGDSAAYFCASSPPGDGGTEAFFGQGTRLTVV.

This clonotype showed up many times. The chain joins TRBV12-3 or TRBV12-4 to TRBJ2-2, with D perhaps TRBD1 (6 bases). The V and J ends lost 5 bases and 2 bases respectively, with 15 bases between them. This CDR3 spans 16 amino acids. The CDR3 is CASSLFGTPNTGELFF. CDR3 coding DNA: TGTGCCAGCAGTCTTTTCGGGACACCTAACACCGGGGAGCTGTTTTTT.

Many counts were recorded for this clonotype. The chain joins TRBV4-3 to TRBJ2-1; D gene ambiguous. Trimming pared 0 bases from V and 3 bases from J, leaving 9 bases between. The length of the CDR3 is 15 residues. Germline V gene sequence: CDR1 LGHNA, CDR2 YSLEER. The CDR3 nucleotides read TGCGCCAGCAGCCAAGATAGCAACAGCTACAATGAGCAGTTCTTC. This translates into CASSQDSNSYNEQFF.

This chain joins TRBV9 and TRBJ1-2; D unresolved. The CDR3 contains 10 residues. Germline V gene lookup returns CDR1 SGDLS and CDR2 YYNGEE. Trimming cost V 2 bases and J 8 bases, with 4 bases left between them. The chain's CDR3 is CASSVGGYTF. CDR3 bases: TGTGCCAGCAGCGTGGGAGGCTACACCTTC. The complete variable domain, with remaining parts taken from reference TRBV9 and TRBJ1-2, reads DSGVTQTPKHLITATGQRVTLRCSPRSGDLSVYWYQQSLDQGLQFLIQYYNGEERAKGNILERFSAQQFPDLHSELNLSSLELGDSALYFCASSVGGYTFGSGTRLTVV.

This clonotype has ten or more counts. The rearrangement links TRBV6-2 or TRBV6-3 to TRBJ2-7, with D unresolved. Germline V gene data show CDR1 as MNHEY and CDR2 as SVGEGT. This CDR3 region has 15 residues. V shed 5 bases and J shed 0 bases, with 14 bases lying between them. The CDR3 spells CASSGRGYSSYEQYV. In DNA, the CDR3 is TGTGCCAGCAGTGGACGCGGTTATAGCTCCTACGAGCAGTACGTC.

Many counts were recorded for this clonotype. The rearrangement links TRBV7-6 to TRBJ2-7; D call uncertain. Germline-derived CDR1 and CDR2 are SGHVS and FNYEAQ. The CDR3 sequence is 13 residues long. Deletions cut 0 bases from V and 3 bases from J, with 6 bases between. The CDR3 coding sequence is TGTGCCAGCAGCTTAGCGGACCGCTACGAGCAGTACTTC. As protein: CASSLADRYEQYF.

In its sample, this clonotype was seen many times. V is TRBV28 and J is TRBJ1-2; tentatively, D is TRBD1 (6 bases). This CDR3 contains 15 residues. The germline V gene encodes CDR1 MDHEN and CDR2 SYDVKM. Trimming stripped 4 bases from V and 0 bases from J, with 12 bases between. The CDR3 region is CASSSPQGTNYGYTF. As DNA, the CDR3 is TGTGCCAGCAGTTCCCCACAGGGAACTAACTATGGCTACACCTTC.

The sample holds many counts of this clonotype. The chain is built from TRBV4-1 and TRBJ2-7; perhaps TRBD1 as D (6 bases). V lost 4 bases, J lost 3 bases, and 19 bases lay in between. The CDR3 contains 16 residues. The germline V gene encodes CDR1 MGHRA and CDR2 YSYEKL. This CDR3 is CASSPAPDSIVYEQYV. The CDR3 nucleotides are TGCGCCAGCAGCCCTGCCCCGGACAGCATAGTCTACGAGCAGTACGTC.

In this sample, this clonotype turned up many times. The chain joins TRBV12-3 or TRBV12-4 to TRBJ1-1; 10 nucleotides match TRBD1. The CDR3 length is 14 residues. The ends lost 5 bases at V and 4 bases at J; junction bases unmatched: 4. In DNA, the CDR3 is TGTGCCAGCAGTCCCGGACAGGGGGGCACTGAAGCTTTCTTT. This translates into CASSPGQGGTEAFF.

This clonotype was observed at least ten times. The CDR3 sequence is CASSDPSDRAGTNEKLFF. In DNA, the CDR3 is TGTGCCAGCAGTGATCCCTCGGACAGGGCCGGAACTAATGAAAAACTGTTTTTT. The chain carries TRBV25-1 and TRBJ1-4; 8 bases match TRBD1. The CDR3 is 18 residues long. The V gene's germline CDR1 is MGHDK and CDR2 SYGVNS. V lost 3 bases and J lost 1; bases outside the gene matches: 10.

The chain employs TRBV20-1 and TRBJ2-1, with 8 bases matching TRBD1. From germline, CDR1 is DFQATT and CDR2 SNEGSKA (reference sequence). There are 15 residues in the CDR3. The V and J ends lost 6 bases and 5 bases, in that order; junction bases with no gene match: 12. The CDR3 loop reads CSAAGGGSNNNEQFF. The CDR3 DNA is TGCAGTGCGGCAGGGGGCGGCTCTAACAACAATGAGCAGTTCTTC.

In its sample, this clonotype was seen many times. The chain has TRBV6-4 and TRBJ2-1; 8 bases are a match to TRBD2. The CDR3 loop spans 15 amino acids. V trimming: 5 bases; J trimming: 7 bases; junction bases outside the gene matches: 10. In germline, CDR1 is MRHNA, CDR2 SNTAGT. CDR3 residues: CASSPNGGAWNEQFF. The CDR3 region has the DNA TGTGCCAGCAGTCCCAACGGGGGGGCTTGGAATGAGCAGTTCTTC.

This clonotype was observed many times. The chain has TRBV6-2 or TRBV6-3 and TRBJ1-4; TRBD1 matches 9 bases. Germline CDR1 reads MNHEY; CDR2 reads SVGEGT. J was trimmed by 6 bases and V by 2 bases; bases with no gene match: 4. This CDR3 spans 15 amino acids. Here the CDR3 reads CASSYGTGRHEKLFF. The CDR3, as DNA: TGTGCCAGCAGTTACGGGACAGGGCGACATGAAAAACTGTTTTTT.

This clonotype was seen many times. This sequence joins TRBV20-1 and TRBJ2-5, with 11 bases fitting TRBD1. The CDR3 loop spans 15 amino acids. CDR1 and CDR2 from the germline V gene are DFQATT and SNEGSKA (reference sequence). J was trimmed by 4 bases and V by 1 base; bases with no gene match: 5. CDR3 bases: TGCAGTGCTAGAGGGGCGGACAGGGGGCGAGAGACCCAGTACTTC. This translates into CSARGADRGRETQYF.

This clonotype has a count of ten or more. The V gene is TRBV7-2, the J gene TRBJ1-6; weak D call: TRBD1 (5 bases). The CDR3 is 17 residues long. Deletions cut 5 bases from V and 0 bases from J, with 14 bases between. CDR1 is SGHTA, CDR2 FQGNSA, per germline. As DNA, the CDR3 is TGTGCCAGCAGCCCAGCCTCAGGGAGCTCCTATAATTCACCCCTCCACTTT. This encodes CASSPASGSSYNSPLHF.

Many counts were recorded for this clonotype. V usage is TRBV20-1 and J usage is TRBJ1-2; D gene uncertain. The V and J ends lost 6 bases and 6 bases respectively, with 8 bases between them. CDR3 length: 10 residues. The germline V gene has CDR1 DFQATT and CDR2 SNEGSKA (reference sequence). The CDR3 here is CSAARDGYTF. The CDR3 nucleotides read TGCAGTGCAGCCAGAGATGGCTACACCTTC.

The table lists this clonotype with many counts. The rearrangement joins TRBV9 to TRBJ2-3; 9 nucleotides agree with TRBD2. V was clipped by 3 bases and J by 0 bases; unmatched bases: 5. CDR1 is SGDLS, CDR2 YYNGEE, per germline. The CDR3 runs 16 residues. Written as DNA, the CDR3 is TGTGCCAGCAGCGACGGGACTAGCCCTAGCACAGATACGCAGTATTTT. This codes for CASSDGTSPSTDTQYF.